The 16 T cell receptor beta chains given below trace back to one sample, sequenced in a study of identical twins. In TCRdb, the 5' RACE reads were re-called with MiXCR into one record per CDR3 protein. The sample includes some 1,600,000 distinct CDR3 sequences, around a third of them seen just once. The material sequenced was cord blood. These receptors originate from a newborn girl in good health.

The chain employs TRBV28 and TRBJ1-2; 9 nucleotides agree with TRBD1. CDR1 MDHEN and CDR2 SYDVKM come from the germline V gene. The CDR3 spans 15 residues. V lost 7 bases to trimming and J lost 6 bases; unmatched junction nucleotides: 12. This CDR3 is CASKLPTTGGNGYTF. Written as DNA, the CDR3 is TGTGCCAGCAAGTTGCCCACGACAGGGGGAAATGGCTACACCTTC.

V usage is TRBV5-1 and J usage is TRBJ2-7, with TRBD2 identical over 7 bases. This CDR3 has 16 residues. Per germline, CDR1 SGHRS and CDR2 YFSETQ. V lost 0 bases to trimming and J lost 3 bases; unmatched junction nucleotides: 9. CDR3 in amino acids: CASSLDLASGFYEQYF. The CDR3 coding sequence is TGCGCCAGCAGCTTGGATCTCGCTAGCGGCTTCTACGAGCAGTACTTC.

A few counts support this clonotype. This chain joins TRBV12-3 or TRBV12-4 and TRBJ2-7, with TRBD1 matching over 9 bases. The CDR3 runs to 16 residues. V lost 5 bases, J lost 2 bases, and 10 bases stayed unmatched. In nucleotides, the CDR3 is TGTGCCAGCAGTCGCCGGACAGGGGTCCCTACCTACGAGCAGTACTTC. Protein sequence: CASSRRTGVPTYEQYF.

V usage is TRBV2 and J usage is TRBJ1-3, with a tentative D call TRBD1 (5 bases). This CDR3 has 14 residues. CDR1 SNHLY and CDR2 FYNNEI come from the germline V gene. The V and J ends lost 6 bases and 0 bases respectively, with 9 bases between them. The CDR3 spells CASRGRSSGNTIYF. DNA for the CDR3: TGTGCCAGCAGGGGGCGAAGCTCTGGAAACACCATATATTTT.

The chain couples TRBV7-9 to TRBJ2-3; D gene unclear. Germline assignment: CDR1 SEHNR and CDR2 FQNEAQ (reference sequence). V was cut by 3 bases and J by 3 bases, with 16 bases left in between. The CDR3 has 16 residues. The CDR3 sequence: CASSFSAGRGTDTQYF. Here the CDR3 DNA reads TGTGCCAGCAGCTTTTCCGCAGGCCGAGGTACAGATACGCAGTATTTT.

This clonotype was picked up a small number of times. This chain uses TRBV18 with TRBJ2-5; tentatively, D is TRBD2 (5 bases). The CDR3 sequence is 13 residues long. Trimming removed 4 bases at V and 5 bases at J, with 11 bases between. Germline CDR1 is KGHSH and CDR2 is LQKENI. The CDR3 is CASSLGMRETQYF. The CDR3 DNA sequence: TGTGCCAGCTCACTCGGGATGAGGGAGACCCAGTACTTC.

The sample holds many counts of this clonotype. The V call is TRBV14, the J call TRBJ2-7, with 8 bases lining up with TRBD2. The CDR3 consists of 15 residues. CDR1 and CDR2 (germline): SGHDN, FVKESK. Trimming cost V 4 bases and J 0 bases; bases outside gene matches: 5. DNA for the CDR3: TGTGCCAGCAGCCCCCGGGGGGGGAGCTCCTACGAGCAGTACTTC. Translating gives CASSPRGGSSYEQYF.

The genes are TRBV25-1 and TRBJ2-3, with TRBD1 matching 7 bases. The germline CDR1 and CDR2 sequences are MGHDK and SYGVNS. The length of the CDR3 is 15 residues. V lost 1 base to trimming and J lost 1 base; unmatched junction nucleotides: 2. The CDR3 DNA follows: TGTGCCAGCAGTGAATCGAGGGGGCGCACAGATACGCAGTATTTT. Protein: CASSESRGRTDTQYF.

This clonotype appeared a few times. The rearrangement uses TRBV12-3 or TRBV12-4 and TRBJ2-1; D is unclear. The DNA end is a closer match to TRBJ2-7, so the J assignment may be wrong. The CDR3 is 15 residues long. The CDR3 reads CASSFPRSSYNEQYF. CDR3 in DNA: TGTGCCAGCAGTTTTCCGCGGAGCTCCTACAATGAGCAGTACTTC.

CDR3 coding DNA: TGTGCCAGCAGGTTGGGGGGCGCAAGGTACAATGAGCAGTACTTC. This translates into CASRLGGARYNEQYF. The chain recombines TRBV2 with TRBJ2-1; D might be TRBD1 or TRBD2, each matching 6 bases. The last part of the DNA fits TRBJ2-7 better; the J call may be wrong. Germline CDR1 SNHLY, CDR2 FYNNEI. The CDR3 totals 15 residues.

This clonotype was seen only a few times. The rearrangement links TRBV25-1 to TRBJ2-7; 7 nucleotides line up with TRBD1. CDR3 length: 12 amino acids. CDR1 and CDR2 from the germline V gene are MGHDK and SYGVNS. J gave up 2 bases and V 9 bases, and 4 bases lay outside the gene matches. CDR3 bases: TGTGCCAGTGAGGGGGCAGCCTACGAGCAGTACTTC. Translated: CASEGAAYEQYF.

This clonotype occurred a few times. CDR3 in amino acids: CASSSLSGSKNIQYF. The CDR3 nucleotides read TGTGCCAGCAGTTCCCTCTCCGGATCCAAAAACATTCAGTACTTC. This chain uses TRBV28 with TRBJ2-4; no reliable D call. V dropped 4 bases and J dropped 2 bases, with 12 bases sitting between them. CDR3 size: 15 residues. Germline V lookup: CDR1 MDHEN, CDR2 SYDVKM.

This clonotype has a count of ten or more. This chain connects TRBV12-3 or TRBV12-4 to TRBJ1-1; tentatively, D is TRBD1 (5 bases). The CDR3 runs to 14 residues. V lost 6 bases and J 0 bases, leaving 11 bases between the germline ends. The CDR3 reads CASSLGLMNTEAFF. The CDR3 DNA reads as TGTGCCAGCAGCTTGGGGCTCATGAACACTGAAGCTTTCTTT.

J is TRBJ2-7 and V is TRBV20-1; 9 nucleotides match TRBD2. The V gene end was trimmed by 8 bases and the J gene end by 4 bases; junction bases not matched to a gene: 15. Germline-derived CDR1 and CDR2 are DFQATT and SNEGSKA (reference sequence). This CDR3 is built from 15 residues. As DNA, the CDR3 is TGCAGTTTTACGGGCTCGAGCGGGAGGCCGTACGAGCAGTACTTC. Its protein is CSFTGSSGRPYEQYF.

The table lists this clonotype with a few counts. The rearrangement links TRBV15 to TRBJ2-3; perhaps D is TRBD1 or TRBD2 (5 bases each). Between the trimmed V and J ends, which lost 0 bases and 0 bases, there was a span of 13 bases. The germline V gene has CDR1 LNHNV and CDR2 YYDKDF (reference sequence). The CDR3 is made up of 17 amino acids. The CDR3 protein is CATSRDRDGTSTDTQYF. CDR3 coding DNA: TGTGCCACCAGCAGAGACCGGGACGGAACTAGCACAGATACGCAGTATTTT.

The chain carries TRBV6-5 and TRBJ2-3, with D perhaps matching TRBD1 or TRBD2 (7 bases each). The germline CDR1 and CDR2 sequences are MNHEY and SVGAGI. This CDR3 has 16 amino acids. Trimming shortened V by 6 bases and J by 4 bases, and 20 bases separated the two germline ends. The CDR3 spells CASRLSPGGVSDTQYF. CDR3 nucleotides: TGTGCCAGCAGACTTAGCCCAGGGGGGGTCTCAGATACGCAGTATTTT.